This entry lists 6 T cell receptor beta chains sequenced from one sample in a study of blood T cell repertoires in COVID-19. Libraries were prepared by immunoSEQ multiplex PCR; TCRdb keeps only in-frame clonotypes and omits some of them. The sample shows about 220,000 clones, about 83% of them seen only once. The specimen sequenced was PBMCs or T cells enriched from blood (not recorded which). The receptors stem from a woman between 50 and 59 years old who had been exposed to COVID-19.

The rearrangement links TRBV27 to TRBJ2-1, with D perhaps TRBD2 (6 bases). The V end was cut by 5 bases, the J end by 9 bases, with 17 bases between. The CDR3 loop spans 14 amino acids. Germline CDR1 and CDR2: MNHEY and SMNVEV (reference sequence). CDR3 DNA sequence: TGTGCCAGCAGTCCAAGACTAGTTAGTACTGAGCAGTTCTTC. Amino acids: CASSPRLVSTEQFF.

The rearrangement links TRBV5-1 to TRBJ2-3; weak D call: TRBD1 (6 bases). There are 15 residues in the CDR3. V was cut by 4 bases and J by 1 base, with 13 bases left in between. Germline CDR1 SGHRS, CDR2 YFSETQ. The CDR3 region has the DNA TGCGCCAGCAGCCGAGCAGGGGAACGCACAGATACGCAGTATTTT. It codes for CASSRAGERTDTQYF.

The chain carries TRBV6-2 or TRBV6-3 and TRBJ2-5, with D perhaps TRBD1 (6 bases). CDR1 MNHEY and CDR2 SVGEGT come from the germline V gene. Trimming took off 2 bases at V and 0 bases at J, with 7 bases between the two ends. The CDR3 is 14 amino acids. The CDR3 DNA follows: TGTGCCAGCAGTTACGGGACACACCAAGAGACCCAGTACTTC. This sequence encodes CASSYGTHQETQYF.

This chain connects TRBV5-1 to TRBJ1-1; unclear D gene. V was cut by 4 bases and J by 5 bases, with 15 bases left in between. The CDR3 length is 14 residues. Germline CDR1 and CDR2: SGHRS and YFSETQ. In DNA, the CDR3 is TGCGCCAGCAGCCCCACCGCAGGTATGACTGAAGCTTTCTTT. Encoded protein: CASSPTAGMTEAFF.

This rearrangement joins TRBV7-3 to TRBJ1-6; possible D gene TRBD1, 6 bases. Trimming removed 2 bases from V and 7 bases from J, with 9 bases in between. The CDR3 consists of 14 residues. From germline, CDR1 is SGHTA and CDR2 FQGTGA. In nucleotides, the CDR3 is TGTGCCAGCAGCTTAGGTAGGGGGAATTCACCCCTCCACTTT. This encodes CASSLGRGNSPLHF.

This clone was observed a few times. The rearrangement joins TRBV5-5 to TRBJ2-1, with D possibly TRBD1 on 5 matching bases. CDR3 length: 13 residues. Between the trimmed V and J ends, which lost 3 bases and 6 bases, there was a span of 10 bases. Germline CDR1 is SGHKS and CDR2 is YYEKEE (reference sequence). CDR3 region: CASSSDSPNEQFF. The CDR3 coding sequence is TGTGCCAGCAGCTCAGACAGCCCCAATGAGCAGTTCTTC. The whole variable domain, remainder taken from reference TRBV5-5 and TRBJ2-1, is DAGVTQSPTHLIKTRGQQVTLRCSPISGHKSVSWYQQVLGQGPQFIFQYYEKEERGRGNFPDRFSARQFPNYSSELNVNALLLGDSALYLCASSSDSPNEQFFGPGTRLTVL.